The source of this T cell receptor (beta chain) is a study of blood T cell repertoires in COVID-19. Study-wide background: The study drew acute and convalescent COVID-19 samples from the United States, Italy and Spain. From T cells, B-cell-depleted T cells, or PBMCs came the material, which was cDNA or gDNA.

Patients at the Seattle site were enrolled during active infection and followed longitudinally. Under the authors' procedure: Estimated nucleated cell counts came from reference gene primer amplification. This table comes from immunoSEQ multiplex PCR, and its TCRdb copy is limited to in-frame clones, with some not included. The V and J calls and the clone size are those of that table, but D and trimming were determined from the DNA. The repertoire consists of tens of thousands of clones, with roughly 90% occurring once and the leading ten covering 2.5% to 3%. The CDR3 sequence is 13 residues long. V was cut by 4 bases and J by 7 bases, with 13 bases left in between. From germline, CDR1 is PRHDT and CDR2 FYEKMQ (reference sequence).

The sequence was obtained from a man aged 45-65 years with COVID-19, enrolled during active disease. The chain couples TRBV13 to TRBJ1-2; D is perhaps TRBD1 (6 bases). The sequenced sample was peripheral blood. Here the CDR3 DNA reads TGTGCCAGCAGCTCCCACAGGGCGGGTGGCTACACCTTC. Translated, it gives CASSSHRAGGYTF.